A selection of T cell receptor beta chains follows, all from one sample in a study of early T cells in non-severe SARS-CoV-2 infection. TCRdb reprocessed the 5' RACE reads via MiXCR and lists one record per CDR3 protein. This repertoire shows tens of thousands of distinct CDR3 sequences, roughly 4% found once; its top ten account for 10%. Source material: whole blood. The receptors come from an adult who was a healthcare worker with PCR-confirmed SARS-CoV-2 infection or an uninfected control (not recorded which). CDR3s include the opening cysteine and the closing phenylalanine or tryptophan. A D gene is named only where the DNA matches it firmly. Some rows mark clone size as missing; the rest say once, few, many or name a class of expanded clone.

V gene	J gene	D gene	clone size	CDR3 protein
TRBV9	TRBJ2-2	NA	many	CASSVGGFGTGELFF
TRBV2	TRBJ1-5	NA	many	CASTPRTVSNQPQHF
TRBV29-1	TRBJ1-1	NA	few	CSVLIGNTEAFF
TRBV28	TRBJ2-1	TRBD1	many	CASGQPGQGFNEQFF
TRBV7-9	TRBJ2-1	TRBD1	many	CASSSSRDRGHNEQFF
TRBV28	TRBJ2-3	NA	many	CASSSPARRTDTQYF
TRBV5-6	TRBJ2-3	NA	many	CASLTISTDTQYF
TRBV7-2	TRBJ2-4	NA	many	CASSAGTPYIQYF
TRBV18	TRBJ2-5	TRBD2	many	CASSKKAGVEKETQYF
TRBV27	TRBJ2-7	NA	few	CASSLMGAFKYEQYF
TRBV2	TRBJ2-7	TRBD2	NA	CAGGRTTEQYF
TRBV6-1	TRBJ1-5	NA	many	CASSEVRRGNNQPQHF
TRBV21-1	TRBJ2-7	NA	many	CARNLFYEQYF
TRBV7-9	TRBJ2-1	TRBD2	many	CASSPRTSGSNEQFF
TRBV7-9	TRBJ1-1	NA	many	CASSLINTEAFF
TRBV4-2	TRBJ2-7	TRBD2	many	CASSPDSGSSYEQYF
TRBV2	TRBJ1-2	NA	few	CASFRVYGYTF
TRBV11-2	TRBJ2-3	TRBD1	many	CASKDPGQFTDTQYF